A single sample gave rise to the 32 T cell receptor beta chains below, sequenced in a study of lymphopenia after photon versus proton radiotherapy. TCRdb's table, derived via immunoSEQ multiplex PCR, lists solely in-frame clones and lacks some. Of tens of thousands of clones in the sample, roughly 91% were seen once. Sequenced here: peripheral blood, sampled from a patient treated with photon-based radiotherapy. Receptors originate from a woman in her seventies with pancreatic cancer.

The genes are TRBV4-2 and TRBJ1-1; TRBD1 matches at 7 bases. In germline, CDR1 is LGHNA, CDR2 YNFKEQ. V was clipped by 0 bases and J by 9 bases; unmatched bases: 7. The CDR3 length is 14 residues. CDR3 in amino acids: CASSQDEGAGQAFF. As DNA, the CDR3 is TGTGCCAGCAGCCAAGATGAGGGGGCAGGGCAAGCTTTCTTT.

The chain links TRBV5-1 to TRBJ2-5, with 8 bases matching TRBD2. There are 14 residues in the CDR3. V was clipped by 4 bases and J by 5 bases; unmatched bases: 7. CDR1 and CDR2 from the germline V gene are SGHRS and YFSETQ. The CDR3 DNA is TGCGCCAGCAGCCCGGGGACTAGTGGGGAGACCCAGTACTTC. It encodes CASSPGTSGETQYF.

The genes are TRBV9 and TRBJ2-2, with D maybe TRBD1 (5 bases). Trimming cost V 3 bases and J 0 bases, with 9 bases left between them. The V gene's germline CDR1 is SGDLS and CDR2 YYNGEE. CDR3 length: 15 amino acids. CDR3 region: CASSDTTANTGELFF. As DNA, the CDR3 is TGTGCCAGCAGCGATACGACAGCGAACACCGGGGAGCTGTTTTTT.

This chain connects TRBV6-1 to TRBJ2-7, with 9 bases aligning to TRBD1. The length of the CDR3 is 15 residues. Germline V CDR1 and CDR2: MNHNS, SASEGT. The junction had 6 bases not matched to a gene; V was cut back by 5 bases and J by 1 base. CDR3 loop: CASSIGQGISYEQYF. CDR3 bases: TGTGCCAGCAGTATAGGACAGGGGATTTCCTACGAGCAGTACTTC.

This clone has just a few counts. This chain uses TRBV27 with TRBJ2-1, with D possibly being TRBD2 (6 bases). CDR1 is MNHEY, CDR2 SMNVEV, per germline (reference sequence). The length of the CDR3 is 14 residues. V was trimmed by 7 bases and J by 6 bases, leaving 16 bases between them. CDR3 region: CASIDPSAINEQFF. The CDR3 region has the DNA TGTGCCAGCATTGACCCTAGCGCAATCAATGAGCAGTTCTTC.

This clone was detected only once. The chain carries TRBV5-4 and TRBJ2-7; D may be TRBD1 (5 bases). Germline CDR1 SGHNT, CDR2 YYREEE (reference sequence). The CDR3 loop spans 15 amino acids. V was shortened by 0 bases and J by 3 bases, with 13 bases between the two germline ends. CDR3 nucleotides: TGTGCCAGCAGCTTGGAGGCAGGGAAAGGCTACGAGCAGTACTTC. Translated, it gives CASSLEAGKGYEQYF.

This clone has a handful of counts. The chain employs TRBV6-1 and TRBJ1-1, with unresolved D. V lost 7 bases and J 0 bases, leaving 6 bases between the germline ends. The germline CDR1 and CDR2 sequences are MNHNS and SASEGT. CDR3 length: 12 residues. CDR3 bases: TGTGCCAGCATGACCATGAACACTGAAGCTTTCTTT. This encodes CASMTMNTEAFF.

The rearrangement uses TRBV29-1 and TRBJ1-5, with D unclear. The ends were cut back, 0 bases at V and 5 bases at J, with 8 bases in the middle. The germline CDR1 and CDR2 sequences are SQVTM and ANQGSEA. This CDR3 has 13 residues. The CDR3 spells CSVEEGWDQPQHF. The CDR3 coding sequence is TGCAGCGTTGAAGAGGGTTGGGATCAGCCCCAGCATTTT.

The rearrangement uses TRBV14 and TRBJ2-2; a weak D match, TRBD2 (5 bases). The CDR3 extends over 15 amino acids. In germline, CDR1 is SGHDN, CDR2 FVKESK. V lost 1 base to trimming and J lost 4 bases, with 10 bases between them. The CDR3 protein is CASSQVPSGTGELFF. The DNA for the CDR3 is TGTGCCAGCAGCCAAGTACCAAGCGGCACCGGGGAGCTGTTTTTT.

The CDR3 coding sequence is TGCGCCAGCAGCCAACCTACTAGCGGGAGAGCTAATGAGCAGTTCTTC. It codes for CASSQPTSGRANEQFF. The chain uses TRBV4-1 and TRBJ2-1, with 11 nucleotides matching TRBD2. The CDR3 has 16 amino acids. V gave up 2 bases and J gave up 7 bases; unmatched junction bases: 7. From germline, CDR1 is MGHRA and CDR2 YSYEKL.

The rearrangement links TRBV7-9 to TRBJ1-1; D may be TRBD1 (5 bases). Trimming shortened V by 2 bases and J by 6 bases, and 19 bases separated the two germline ends. CDR3 size: 16 residues. Germline loops: CDR1 SEHNR, CDR2 FQNEAQ (reference sequence). CDR3 nucleotides: TGTGCCAGCAGCTTAAGGGTCTCGGGGGACCGGGCTGAAGCTTTCTTT. As protein: CASSLRVSGDRAEAFF.

V is TRBV2 and J is TRBJ2-7; D unresolved. CDR3 length: 15 amino acids. Germline V gene lookup returns CDR1 SNHLY and CDR2 FYNNEI. Deletions cut 3 bases from V and 7 bases from J, with 19 bases between. CDR3 amino acids: CASSEGITGWWEQYF. CDR3 nucleotide sequence: TGTGCCAGCAGTGAGGGGATTACGGGTTGGTGGGAGCAGTACTTC.

The chain couples TRBV28 to TRBJ1-1; D uncertain. CDR3 size: 13 residues. Trimming stripped 3 bases from V and 5 bases from J, with 10 bases between. Per the germline V gene, CDR1 is MDHEN and CDR2 is SYDVKM. CDR3 in amino acids: CASSLFVGTEAFF. The CDR3, as DNA: TGTGCCAGCAGTTTGTTCGTTGGGACTGAAGCTTTCTTT. Based on the CDR3 plus reference TRBV28 and TRBJ1-1, the full variable domain is DVKVTQSSRYLVKRTGEKVFLECVQDMDHENMFWYRQDPGLGLRLIYFSYDVKMKEKGDIPEGYSVSREKKERFSLILESASTNQTSMYLCASSLFVGTEAFFGQGTRLTVV.

The chain combines TRBV9 with TRBJ2-5, with 9 bases matching TRBD2. The J segment lost 5 bases and the V segment lost 4 bases, leaving 9 bases of the junction unmatched. Germline CDR1 is SGDLS and CDR2 is YYNGEE. The CDR3 is 15 residues long. CDR3 sequence: CASSFSGSVRETQYF. For the CDR3, the DNA is TGTGCCAGCAGCTTTAGCGGGAGTGTTAGGGAGACCCAGTACTTC.

This rearrangement joins TRBV13 to TRBJ2-1, with a weak D call TRBD1 (6 bases). The CDR3 covers 15 residues. Trimming took 2 bases from V and 6 from J, leaving 14 bases between them. The germline CDR1 and CDR2 sequences are PRHDT and FYEKMQ (reference sequence). CDR3 bases: TGTGCCAGCAGCTTACACTTACTAGGGGGCAATGAGCAGTTCTTC. It encodes CASSLHLLGGNEQFF. The full variable domain, in which reference TRBV13 and TRBJ2-1 provide the parts outside the CDR3, is AAGVIQSPRHLIKEKRETATLKCYPIPRHDTVYWYQQGPGQDPQFLISFYEKMQSDKGSIPDRFSAQQFSDYHSELNMSSLELGDSALYFCASSLHLLGGNEQFFGPGTRLTVL.

The V call is TRBV19, the J call TRBJ1-3; D remains unclear. Germline CDR1 LNHDA, CDR2 SQIVND (reference sequence). Trimming took off 6 bases at V and 4 bases at J, with 13 bases between the two ends. CDR3 size: 14 residues. Written as DNA, the CDR3 is TGTGCCAGTAGGGTCGCGGGGAGCGGAAACACCATATATTTT. Its protein is CASRVAGSGNTIYF. Filled out from reference TRBV19 and TRBJ1-3, the complete variable domain reads DGGITQSPKYLFRKEGQNVTLSCEQNLNHDAMYWYRQDPGQGLRLIYYSQIVNDFQKGDIAEGYSVSREKKESFPLTVTSAQKNPTAFYLCASRVAGSGNTIYFGEGSWLTVV.

The CDR3 nucleotides are TGTGCCAGCAGCGCCGAGGATACGCAGTATTTT. It specifies CASSAEDTQYF. The rearrangement links TRBV9 to TRBJ2-3; D is uncertain. Germline lookup yields CDR1 SGDLS and CDR2 YYNGEE. V dropped 3 bases and J dropped 6 bases, with 5 bases sitting between them. The CDR3 runs to 11 residues.

This clone is labeled as medium-sized. The chain joins TRBV7-2 to TRBJ2-7; 9 nucleotides line up with TRBD2. Trimming removed 2 bases from V and 4 bases from J; junction bases left unmatched: 12. Per the germline V gene, CDR1 is SGHTA and CDR2 is FQGNSA. This CDR3 comprises 17 residues. CDR3 sequence (DNA): TGTGCCAGCAGCTTATATGGTGTCGGTAGCGGGAGTTACGAGCAGTACTTC. The encoded protein is CASSLYGVGSGSYEQYF.

This clone was observed once. This rearrangement joins TRBV29-1 to TRBJ2-5, with D perhaps matching TRBD1 or TRBD2 (6 bases each). The ends were cut back, 7 bases at V and 2 bases at J, with 17 bases in the middle. Germline CDR1 and CDR2: SQVTM and ANQGSEA. CDR3 length equals 14 residues. The CDR3 DNA reads as TGCAGCGCCTATGACACAGGGACTCAAGAGACCCAGTACTTC. Residues: CSAYDTGTQETQYF.

This chain uses TRBV7-2 with TRBJ2-1; D is unresolved. CDR1 and CDR2 (germline): SGHTA, FQGNSA. CDR3 length: 11 amino acids. V lost 1 base and J lost 7, with 2 bases in between. The chain's CDR3 is CASSLGNEQFF. The CDR3 region has the DNA TGTGCCAGCAGCTTAGGGAATGAGCAGTTCTTC. Using reference TRBV7-2 and TRBJ2-1 for the parts outside the CDR3, the full variable domain is GAGVSQSPSNKVTEKGKDVELRCDPISGHTALYWYRQSLGQGLEFLIYFQGNSAPDKSGLPSDRFSAERTGGSVSTLTIQRTQQEDSAVYLCASSLGNEQFFGPGTRLTVL.

This clone appeared once. The J gene is TRBJ1-2, the V gene TRBV6-5; D is ambiguous. V lost 4 bases to trimming and J lost 0 bases, with 9 bases between them. The CDR3 spans 14 residues. The germline CDR1 and CDR2 sequences are MNHEY and SVGAGI. The CDR3 spells CASSFGVSNYGYTF. As DNA, the CDR3 is TGTGCCAGCAGTTTCGGGGTATCTAACTATGGCTACACCTTC.

V gene TRBV7-2 combines with J gene TRBJ1-6, with D perhaps TRBD1 (6 bases). The CDR3 sequence is 16 residues long. Per germline, CDR1 SGHTA and CDR2 FQGNSA. Trimming removed 0 bases at V and 9 bases at J, with 15 bases between. The CDR3 protein is CASSLAPQGFSSPLHF. The CDR3 DNA reads as TGTGCCAGCAGCTTAGCGCCACAGGGCTTTAGTTCACCCCTCCACTTT.

The chain combines TRBV7-2 with TRBJ1-1; D unclear. V lost 5 bases to trimming and J lost 3 bases, with 10 bases between them. The germline V gene has CDR1 SGHTA and CDR2 FQGNSA. The CDR3 has 13 residues. In nucleotides, the CDR3 is TGTGCCAGCAGCCGCGGAGGGTACACTGAAGCTTTCTTT. It specifies CASSRGGYTEAFF.

This chain connects TRBV7-2 to TRBJ2-7, with TRBD2 matching over 7 bases. The V gene end was trimmed by 2 bases and the J gene end by 2 bases; junction bases not matched to a gene: 3. This CDR3 has 14 amino acids. Germline CDR1 is SGHTA and CDR2 is FQGNSA. The CDR3 loop reads CASSLISGTYEQYF. The CDR3 region has the DNA TGTGCCAGCAGCTTAATAAGCGGGACCTACGAGCAGTACTTC.

This clone was seen just once. The chain recombines TRBV15 with TRBJ2-7, with 8 bases that match TRBD1. Trimming took 0 bases from V and 5 from J; bases not matched to a gene: 6. Germline V gene sequence: CDR1 LNHNV, CDR2 YYDKDF (reference sequence). The CDR3 runs 15 residues. The CDR3 DNA reads TGTGCCACCAGCAGAGATAGGTCCAGGGGGCACGAGCAGTACTTC. Protein sequence: CATSRDRSRGHEQYF.

To note about this clone: A junction end diverges from the germline sequence, so it may reflect a read error. CDR3 amino acids: CASSQEGARNIQYF. The CDR3 DNA is TGCGCCAGCAGCCAAGAGGGCGCCAGAAACATTCAGTACTTC. V gene TRBV4-3 combines with J gene TRBJ2-4, with D uncertain. CDR1 is LGHNA and CDR2 is YSLEER in the germline V gene. The CDR3 consists of 14 residues.

The chain employs TRBV27 and TRBJ2-3, with no clear D. This CDR3 region has 14 residues. Deletions cut 3 bases from V and 4 bases from J, with 11 bases between. Germline V gene lookup returns CDR1 MNHEY and CDR2 SMNVEV (reference sequence). The CDR3: CASSFQPVADTQYF. For the CDR3, the DNA is TGTGCCAGCAGTTTCCAGCCTGTAGCAGATACGCAGTATTTT.

The chain combines TRBV7-8 with TRBJ2-1, with 11 bases identical to TRBD1. Germline V gene lookup returns CDR1 SGHVS and CDR2 FQNEAQ. The CDR3 sequence is 16 residues long. The junction had 5 bases not matched to a gene; V was cut back by 4 bases and J by 3 bases. The chain's CDR3 is CASSSAGTGGYNEQFF. CDR3 bases: TGTGCCAGCAGCTCGGCCGGGACAGGGGGCTACAATGAGCAGTTCTTC.

J is TRBJ2-7 and V is TRBV7-2; D is ambiguous. CDR3 size: 12 residues. CDR1 and CDR2 (germline): SGHTA, FQGNSA. Trimming took 5 bases from V and 7 from J, leaving 12 bases between them. The CDR3 DNA sequence: TGTGCCAGCAGCCCTCGCGCGAATGAGCAGTACTTC. The encoded protein is CASSPRANEQYF. Based on the CDR3 plus reference TRBV7-2 and TRBJ2-7, the full variable domain is GAGVSQSPSNKVTEKGKDVELRCDPISGHTALYWYRQSLGQGLEFLIYFQGNSAPDKSGLPSDRFSAERTGGSVSTLTIQRTQQEDSAVYLCASSPRANEQYFGPGTRLTVT.

This chain uses TRBV5-6 with TRBJ1-5; D remains ambiguous. The CDR3 spans 12 residues. CDR1 is SGHDT and CDR2 is YYEEEE in the germline V gene. V gave up 3 bases and J gave up 6 bases, with 7 bases separating them. The CDR3 nucleotides are TGTGCCAGCAGCTCCGTTGGTCAGCCCCAGCATTTT. Encoded protein: CASSSVGQPQHF.

V and J are TRBV2 and TRBJ1-4; 9 nucleotides match TRBD1. The CDR3 spans 16 residues. With 6 bases clipped from V and 3 bases from J, the junction kept 8 bases outside the gene matches. Germline assignment: CDR1 SNHLY and CDR2 FYNNEI. CDR3 protein: CASSPDRGVSNEKLFF. In nucleotides, the CDR3 is TGTGCCAGCAGCCCTGACAGGGGGGTTTCTAATGAAAAACTGTTTTTT.

J is TRBJ2-3 and V is TRBV4-3; tentatively, D is TRBD1 (5 bases). CDR3 size: 15 residues. Germline V gene lookup returns CDR1 LGHNA and CDR2 YSLEER. The V end lost 0 bases, the J end lost 5 bases, and 12 bases lay between the germline ends. This CDR3 reads CASSQDFMGLDTQYF. Written as DNA, the CDR3 is TGCGCCAGCAGCCAAGATTTTATGGGGCTAGATACGCAGTATTTT.